This T cell receptor beta chain is drawn from a study of blood T cell repertoires in COVID-19 (dated by TCRdb to 2020 to 2022). About the full investigation: The collaborator samples originated in the United States, Italy and Spain and spanned the acute and convalescent phases of COVID-19. Where available, HLA class I and class II types were obtained from metadata supplied by the sample provider rather than from assay-based typing. Sample metadata almost always included a de-identified subject ID, COVID-19 status, age in years and sex. Subjects who had been exposed to COVID-19, were actively infected with it, or had recovered from it provided the deeply sampled blood TCRbeta repertoires that made up the dataset. The prospective study material was composed of cDNA or gDNA derived from T cells, B-cell-depleted T cells, or PBMCs. The repertoires were released in a freely available public database meant as a resource for research on the immune response to SARS-CoV-2. The samples were drawn from two sources: the first 160 participants of the ongoing ImmuneRACE study, and 1,000 to 1,500 subjects contributed by 6 global collaborators. Here is what the overall study found, with its caveats: How much clinical and demographic metadata was included differed by source and by participant, and the metadata was provided uncurated.

Each collaborating institution followed its own protocols to collect whole blood in K2EDTA tubes. For TCRbeta analysis, collaborator samples were shipped as frozen whole blood, as isolated PBMCs, or as DNA extracted from either sample type. This clone came up once. There is no known antigen for this receptor. No much larger clone exists at a distance of one base, and base qualities are not known. TCRbeta CDR3 regions were amplified from genomic DNA using the immunoSEQ Assay, a bias-controlled multiplex PCR. The study's processing was this. The number of nucleated cells in each sample was estimated from the amplification of reference gene primers within the assay. To quantify the absolute abundance of each unique TCRbeta CDR3 rearrangement, sequence reads were collapsed and filtered. For each sample, productive Simpson clonality was calculated as the square root of Simpson's diversity index across productive rearrangements. TCRdb provides this immuneACCESS table in a form limited to in-frame rearrangements. Some clones are lacking; in checked studies, under half of them reflect an unresolved V gene, and why the rest are absent is not known. D and trimming come from the DNA, and the V and J calls and clone size come from that table. The sample table records roughly 230,000 clones; about 88% of these occur just once. Roughly 1.7% of the sample is in the top ten clones.

The sequence derives from a man aged 65 to 79 with acute or convalescent COVID-19. The sequenced material came from peripheral blood.

CDR3 reads: CASSEGLAGPYNEQFF. The DNA sequence is given as TGTGCCAGCAGTGAAGGCTTGGCGGGACCCTACAATGAGCAGTTCTTC. Recombination linked TRBV6-1 to TRBJ2-1; a tentative D match to TRBD2 spans 6 bases. The trim is 1 base for V and 2 bases for J, with a gap of 12 bases between the germline ends. Measured from the cysteine to the phenylalanine, the CDR3 is 16 residues long. Only CDR3 DNA remains: 48 bases, in frame from the first base. Sequences MNHNS (CDR1) and SASEGT (CDR2) are obtained from the germline V gene.